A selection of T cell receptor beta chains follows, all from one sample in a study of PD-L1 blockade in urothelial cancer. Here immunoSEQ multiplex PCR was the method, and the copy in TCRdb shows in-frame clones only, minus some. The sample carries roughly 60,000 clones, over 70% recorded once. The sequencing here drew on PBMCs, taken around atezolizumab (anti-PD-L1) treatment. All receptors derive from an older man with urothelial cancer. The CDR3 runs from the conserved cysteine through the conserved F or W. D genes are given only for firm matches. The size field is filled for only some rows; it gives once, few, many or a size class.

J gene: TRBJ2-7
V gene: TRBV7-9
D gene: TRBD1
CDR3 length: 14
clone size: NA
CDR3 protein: CASSPGTGTYEQYF
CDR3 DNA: TGTGCCAGCAGCCCCGGGACAGGGACGTACGAGCAGTACTTC

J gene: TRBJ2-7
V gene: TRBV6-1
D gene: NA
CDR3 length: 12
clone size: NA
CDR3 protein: CASYADSYEQYF
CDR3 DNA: TGTGCCTCCTACGCGGACTCATACGAGCAGTACTTC

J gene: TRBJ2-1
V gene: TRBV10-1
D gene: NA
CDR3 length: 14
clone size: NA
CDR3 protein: CASSGQSSYNEQFF
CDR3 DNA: TGCGCCAGCAGTGGACAGAGCTCCTACAATGAGCAGTTCTTC

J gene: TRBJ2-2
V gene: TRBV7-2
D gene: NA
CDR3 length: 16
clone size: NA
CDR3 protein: CASSLTRVAGNGELFF
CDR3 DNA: TGTGCCAGCAGCTTAACCAGGGTCGCCGGCAACGGGGAGCTGTTTTTT

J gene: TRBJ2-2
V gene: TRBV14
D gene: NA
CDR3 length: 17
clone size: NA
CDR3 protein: CASSRPRMGGVAGELFF
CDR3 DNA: TGTGCCAGCAGCCGACCTAGGATGGGAGGAGTTGCCGGGGAGCTGTTTTTT

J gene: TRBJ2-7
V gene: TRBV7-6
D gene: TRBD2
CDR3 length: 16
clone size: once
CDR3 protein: CASSGRLAGGSYEQYF
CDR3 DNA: TGTGCCAGCAGCGGACGACTAGCGGGAGGCTCCTACGAGCAGTACTTC

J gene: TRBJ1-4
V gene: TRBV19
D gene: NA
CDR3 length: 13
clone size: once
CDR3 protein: CASSIRANEKLFF
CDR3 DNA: TGTGCCAGTAGTATACGCGCAAATGAAAAACTGTTTTTT

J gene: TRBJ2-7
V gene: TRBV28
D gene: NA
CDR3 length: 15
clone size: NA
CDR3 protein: CASSLQVLDRGEQYF
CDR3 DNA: TGTGCCAGCAGTTTGCAGGTACTAGATCGCGGCGAGCAGTACTTC

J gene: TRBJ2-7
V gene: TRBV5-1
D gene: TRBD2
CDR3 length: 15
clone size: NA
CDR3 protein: CASSLAGGKSHEQYF
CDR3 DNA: TGCGCCAGCTCCCTAGCGGGAGGAAAATCCCACGAGCAGTACTTC

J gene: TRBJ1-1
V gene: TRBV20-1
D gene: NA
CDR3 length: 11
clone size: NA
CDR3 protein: CSARGQSEAFF
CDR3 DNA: TGCAGTGCTAGAGGACAGTCTGAAGCTTTCTTT

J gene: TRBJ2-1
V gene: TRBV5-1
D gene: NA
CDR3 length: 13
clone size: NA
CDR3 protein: CASSLGGSDEQFF
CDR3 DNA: TGCGCCAGCAGCTTAGGAGGGTCCGATGAGCAGTTCTTC

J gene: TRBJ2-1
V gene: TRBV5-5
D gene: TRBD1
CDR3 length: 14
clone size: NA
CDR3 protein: CASSSRDRGHEQFF
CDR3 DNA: TGTGCCAGCAGCTCGAGAGACAGGGGCCATGAGCAGTTCTTC

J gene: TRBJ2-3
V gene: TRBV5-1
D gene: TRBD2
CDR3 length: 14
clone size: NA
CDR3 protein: CASSATSVADTQYF
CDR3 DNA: TGCGCCAGCAGCGCGACTAGCGTGGCAGATACGCAGTATTTT

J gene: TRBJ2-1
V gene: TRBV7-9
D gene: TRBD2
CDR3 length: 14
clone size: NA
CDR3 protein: CASNLAGVGNEQFF
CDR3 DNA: TGTGCCAGCAATCTAGCGGGAGTAGGTAATGAGCAGTTCTTC

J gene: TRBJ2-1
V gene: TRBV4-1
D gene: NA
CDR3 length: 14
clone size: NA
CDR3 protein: CASSQVQKYNEQFF
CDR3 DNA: TGCGCCAGCAGCCAAGTACAGAAATACAATGAGCAGTTCTTC

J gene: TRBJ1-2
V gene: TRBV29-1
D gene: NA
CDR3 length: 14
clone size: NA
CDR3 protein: CSVERSGTGGGYTF
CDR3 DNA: TGCAGCGTTGAAAGATCTGGGACCGGGGGTGGCTACACCTTC

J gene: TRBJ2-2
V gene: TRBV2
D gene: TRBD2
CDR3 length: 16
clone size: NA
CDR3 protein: CASSEFAGVHTGELFF
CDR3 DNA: TGTGCCAGCAGTGAGTTTGCGGGAGTGCACACCGGGGAGCTGTTTTTT

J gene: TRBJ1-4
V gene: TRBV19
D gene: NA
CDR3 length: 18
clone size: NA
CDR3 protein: CASSTAGTGVMSNEKLFF
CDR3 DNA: TGTGCCAGTAGCACCGCCGGGACGGGGGTCATGTCTAATGAAAAACTGTTTTTT

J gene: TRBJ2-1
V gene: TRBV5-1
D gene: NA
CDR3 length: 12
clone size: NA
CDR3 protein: CASSSLADEQFF
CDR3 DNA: TGCGCCAGCAGTTCACTCGCGGATGAGCAGTTCTTC

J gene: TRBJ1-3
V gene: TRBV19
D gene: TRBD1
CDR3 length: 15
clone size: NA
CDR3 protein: CASSPQGDSGNTIYF
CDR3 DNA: TGTGCCAGTAGTCCCCAGGGGGACTCTGGAAACACCATATATTTT

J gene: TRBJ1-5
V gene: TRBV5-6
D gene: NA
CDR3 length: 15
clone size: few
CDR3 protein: CASSLSLSSNQPQHF
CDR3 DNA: TGTGCCAGCAGCTTATCTTTGTCGAGCAATCAGCCCCAGCATTTT

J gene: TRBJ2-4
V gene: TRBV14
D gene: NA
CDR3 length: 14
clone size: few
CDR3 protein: CASSQGSADFIQYF
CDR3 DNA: TGTGCCAGCAGCCAAGGCAGTGCCGATTTTATTCAGTACTTC

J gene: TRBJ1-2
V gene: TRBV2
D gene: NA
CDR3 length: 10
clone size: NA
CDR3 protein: CASSGGVHTF
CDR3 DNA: TGTGCCAGCAGTGGCGGGGTCCACACCTTC

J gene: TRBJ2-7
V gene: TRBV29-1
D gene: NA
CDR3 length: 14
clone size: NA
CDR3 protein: CSVSRWVQSYEQYF
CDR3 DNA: TGCAGCGTTAGTCGGTGGGTACAGAGCTACGAGCAGTACTTC

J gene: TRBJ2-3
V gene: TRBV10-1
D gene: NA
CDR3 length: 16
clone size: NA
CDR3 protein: CASSEMTGRLTDTQYF
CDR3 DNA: TGCGCCAGCAGTGAAATGACCGGGAGACTCACAGATACGCAGTATTTT

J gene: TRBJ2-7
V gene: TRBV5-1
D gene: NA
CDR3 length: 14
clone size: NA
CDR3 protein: CASSLQGLSYEQYF
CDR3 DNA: TGCGCCAGCAGCTTGCAGGGACTGTCCTACGAGCAGTACTTC

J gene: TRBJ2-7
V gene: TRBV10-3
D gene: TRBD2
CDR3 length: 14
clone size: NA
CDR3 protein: CAISQGLAGDEQYF
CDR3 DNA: TGTGCCATCAGCCAGGGACTAGCGGGAGACGAGCAGTACTTC

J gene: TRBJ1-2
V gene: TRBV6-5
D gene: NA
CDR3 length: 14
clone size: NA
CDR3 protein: CASSYLQGSYGYTF
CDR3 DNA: TGTGCCAGCAGTTATTTGCAGGGATCCTATGGCTACACCTTC

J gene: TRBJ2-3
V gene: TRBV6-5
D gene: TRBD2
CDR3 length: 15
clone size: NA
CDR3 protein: CASSLLAGSTDTQYF
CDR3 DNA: TGTGCCAGCAGTCTACTAGCGGGAAGCACAGATACGCAGTATTTT

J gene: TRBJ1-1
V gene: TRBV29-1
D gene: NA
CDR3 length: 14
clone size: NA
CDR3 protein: CSVEESQGGTEAFF
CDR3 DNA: TGCAGCGTTGAAGAATCGCAGGGAGGCACTGAAGCTTTCTTT

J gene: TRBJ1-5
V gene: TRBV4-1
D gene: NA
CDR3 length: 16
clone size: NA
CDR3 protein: CASSQDPEASYVAQHF
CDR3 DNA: TGCGCCAGCAGCCAAGATCCCGAAGCCTCGTATGTGGCCCAGCATTTT

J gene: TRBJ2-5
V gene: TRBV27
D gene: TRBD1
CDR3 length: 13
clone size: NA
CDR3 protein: CASSRQGQETQYF
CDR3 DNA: TGTGCCAGCAGTAGACAGGGCCAAGAGACCCAGTACTTC

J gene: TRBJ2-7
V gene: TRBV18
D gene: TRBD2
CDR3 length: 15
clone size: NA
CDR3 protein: CASSPGTSGLYEQYF
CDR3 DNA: TGTGCCAGCTCACCTGGGACTAGCGGGCTGTACGAGCAGTACTTC

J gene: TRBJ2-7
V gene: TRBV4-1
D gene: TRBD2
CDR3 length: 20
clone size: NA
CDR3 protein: CASSQVEPGLADNPSYEQYF
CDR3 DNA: TGCGCCAGCAGCCAAGTGGAGCCGGGACTAGCGGACAACCCCTCCTACGAGCAGTACTTC

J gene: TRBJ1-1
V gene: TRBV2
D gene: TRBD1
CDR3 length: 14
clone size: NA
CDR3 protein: CASRLTGEGTEAFF
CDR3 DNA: TGTGCCAGCAGGTTGACAGGGGAGGGGACTGAAGCTTTCTTT

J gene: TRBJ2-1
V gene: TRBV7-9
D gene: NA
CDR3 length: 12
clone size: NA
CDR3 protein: CASSFGLEEQFF
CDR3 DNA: TGTGCCAGCAGCTTCGGACTGGAGGAGCAGTTCTTC

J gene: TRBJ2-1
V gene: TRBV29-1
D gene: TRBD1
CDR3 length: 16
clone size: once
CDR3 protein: CSVEGAGQGAWDEQFF
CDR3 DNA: TGCAGCGTTGAGGGAGCGGGACAGGGGGCATGGGATGAGCAGTTCTTC

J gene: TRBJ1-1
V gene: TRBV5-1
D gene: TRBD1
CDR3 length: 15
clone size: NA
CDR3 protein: CASSLETGGGAEAFF
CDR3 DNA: TGCGCCAGCAGCTTGGAGACAGGGGGTGGGGCTGAAGCTTTCTTT

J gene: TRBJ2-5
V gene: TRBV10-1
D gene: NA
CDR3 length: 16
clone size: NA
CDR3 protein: CASSAARQGFWETQYF
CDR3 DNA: TGCGCCAGCAGTGCAGCTCGGCAGGGATTTTGGGAGACCCAGTACTTC

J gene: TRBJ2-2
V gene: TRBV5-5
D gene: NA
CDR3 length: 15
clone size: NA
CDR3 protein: CASSFELRGTGELFF
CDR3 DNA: TGTGCCAGCAGCTTCGAGTTAAGAGGCACCGGGGAGCTGTTTTTT

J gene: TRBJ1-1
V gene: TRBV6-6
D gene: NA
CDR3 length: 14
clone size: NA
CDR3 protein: CASTRTAMNTEAFF
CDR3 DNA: TGTGCCAGCACCCGGACAGCTATGAACACTGAAGCTTTCTTT

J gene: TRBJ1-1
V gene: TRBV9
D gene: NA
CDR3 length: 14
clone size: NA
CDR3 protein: CASSAGSRGTEAFF
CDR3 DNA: TGTGCCAGCAGCGCGGGGAGCCGCGGCACTGAAGCTTTCTTT

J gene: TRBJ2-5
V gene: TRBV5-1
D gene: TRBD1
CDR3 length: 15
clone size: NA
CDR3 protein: CASSTGQGAQETQYF
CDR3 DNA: TGCGCCAGCAGCACAGGACAGGGGGCTCAAGAGACCCAGTACTTC

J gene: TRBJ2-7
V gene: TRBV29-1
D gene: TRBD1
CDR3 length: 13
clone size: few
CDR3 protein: CSVTGTGSYEQYF
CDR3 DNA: TGCAGCGTGACGGGGACAGGGAGTTACGAGCAGTACTTC

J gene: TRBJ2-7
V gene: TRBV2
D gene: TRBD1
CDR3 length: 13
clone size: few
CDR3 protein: CASSSSDRGEQYF
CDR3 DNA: TGTGCCAGCAGTAGCTCAGACAGGGGCGAGCAGTACTTC

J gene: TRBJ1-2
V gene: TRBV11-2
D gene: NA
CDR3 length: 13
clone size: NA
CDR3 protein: CASSLDLRVGYTF
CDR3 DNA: TGTGCCAGCAGCTTAGATCTGAGGGTTGGCTACACCTTC

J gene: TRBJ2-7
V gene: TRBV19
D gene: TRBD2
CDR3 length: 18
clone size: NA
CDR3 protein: CASSIGRRSSGRRYEQYF
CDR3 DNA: TGTGCCAGTAGTATCGGCAGAAGGAGTAGCGGGAGACGGTACGAGCAGTACTTC

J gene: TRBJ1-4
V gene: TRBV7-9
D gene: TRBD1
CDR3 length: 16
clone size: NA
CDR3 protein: CASSPGQGGNNEKLFF
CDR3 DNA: TGTGCCAGCAGCCCCGGACAGGGAGGTAATAATGAAAAACTGTTTTTT

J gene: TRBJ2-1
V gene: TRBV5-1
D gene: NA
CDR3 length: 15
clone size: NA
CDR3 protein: CASSAQGWSYNEQFF
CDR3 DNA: TGCGCCAGCAGCGCGCAGGGTTGGTCCTACAATGAGCAGTTCTTC

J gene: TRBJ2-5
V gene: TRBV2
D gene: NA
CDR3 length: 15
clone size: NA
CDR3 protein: CASSGIGGAGETQYF
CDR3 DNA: TGTGCCAGCAGCGGCATCGGAGGGGCTGGGGAGACCCAGTACTTC

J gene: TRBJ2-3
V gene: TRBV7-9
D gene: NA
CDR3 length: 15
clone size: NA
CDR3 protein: CASSLGRAPLDTQYF
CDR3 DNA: TGTGCCAGCAGCTTAGGGAGGGCTCCTTTAGATACGCAGTATTTT

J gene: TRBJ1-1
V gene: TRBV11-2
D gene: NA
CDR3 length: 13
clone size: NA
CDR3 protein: CASSLGRVTEAFF
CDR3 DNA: TGTGCCAGCAGCTTAGGCAGGGTCACTGAAGCTTTCTTT

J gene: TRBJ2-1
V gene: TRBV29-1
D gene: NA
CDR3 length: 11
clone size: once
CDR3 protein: CSVARGNEQFF
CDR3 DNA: TGCAGCGTTGCGCGGGGCAATGAGCAGTTCTTC

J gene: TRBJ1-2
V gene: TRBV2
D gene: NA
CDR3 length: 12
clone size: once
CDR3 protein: CASSPDSEGYTF
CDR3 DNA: TGTGCCAGCAGTCCAGACAGTGAGGGCTACACCTTC

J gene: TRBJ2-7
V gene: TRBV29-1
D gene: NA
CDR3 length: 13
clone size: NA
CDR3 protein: CSVESGGNYEQYF
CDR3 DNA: TGCAGCGTTGAATCGGGGGGCAACTACGAGCAGTACTTC

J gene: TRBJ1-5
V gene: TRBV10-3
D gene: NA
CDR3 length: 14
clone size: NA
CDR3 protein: CAISDEREGQPQHF
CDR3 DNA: TGTGCCATCAGTGATGAAAGGGAGGGTCAGCCCCAGCATTTT

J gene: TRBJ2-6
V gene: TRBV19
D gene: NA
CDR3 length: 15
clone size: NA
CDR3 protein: CASTLTGSGANVLTF
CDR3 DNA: TGTGCCAGTACATTAACAGGCTCTGGGGCCAACGTCCTGACTTTC